This TCR beta chain was captured in a study of T cell repertoires in cytomegalovirus infection. Study context: Matching HLA type, along with CMV infection, was indicated by public TCR beta signatures.

The V end was cut by 3 bases, the J end by 7 bases, with 10 bases between. This CDR3 region has 13 residues. Points on this clonotype: As yet, its antigen is unknown.

TCRdb passed the reads through MiXCR, listing each CDR3 protein once. The table lists 800,000 to 950,000 distinct CDR3 sequences, approximately 32% of them singletons. Whole-study results and caveats: Cumulative frequency (of public TCR beta family members) identified carriers of CMV plus the relevant HLA. CMV-specific TCR beta clonotypes restricted by HLA-C were the ones dominating the ex vivo response.

The genes are TRBV12-3 or TRBV12-4 and TRBJ1-5; D gene uncertain. The receptor was derived from a human donor in good health (CMV status not recorded). Some clones in this sample may be carry-over from other donors' samples. Sequenced here: cultured CD8+ T cells from PBMCs, sampled from culture after CMV antigen stimulation. The DNA of the CDR3 is TGTGCCAGCAGTTTCGGGGTCCAACAGCCCCAGCATTTT. Translation gives CASSFGVQQPQHF.